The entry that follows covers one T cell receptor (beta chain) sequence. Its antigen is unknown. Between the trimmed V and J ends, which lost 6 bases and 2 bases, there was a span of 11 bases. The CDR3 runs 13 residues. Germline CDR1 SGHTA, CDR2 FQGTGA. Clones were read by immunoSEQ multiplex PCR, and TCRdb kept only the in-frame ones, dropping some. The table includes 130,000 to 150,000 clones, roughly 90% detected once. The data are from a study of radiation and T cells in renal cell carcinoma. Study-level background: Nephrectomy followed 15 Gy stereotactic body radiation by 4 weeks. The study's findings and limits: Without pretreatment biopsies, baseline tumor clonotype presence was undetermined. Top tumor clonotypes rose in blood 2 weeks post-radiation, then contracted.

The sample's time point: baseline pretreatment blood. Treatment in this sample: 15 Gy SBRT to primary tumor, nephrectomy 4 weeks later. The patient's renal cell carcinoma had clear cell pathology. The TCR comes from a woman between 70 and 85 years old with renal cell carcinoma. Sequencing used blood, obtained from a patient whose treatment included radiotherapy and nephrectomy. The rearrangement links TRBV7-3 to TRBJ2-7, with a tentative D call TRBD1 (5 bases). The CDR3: CASSPDRAYEQYF. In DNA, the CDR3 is TGTGCCAGCAGTCCTGACAGAGCCTACGAGCAGTACTTC.